Shown below are 14 T cell receptor beta chains from a single sample sequenced in a study of CD8 T cells in ankylosing spondylitis. No cognate antigen is known for these TCRs. TCRdb reprocessed the 5' RACE reads with MiXCR, giving one entry per CDR3 protein. The table shows approximately 550,000 distinct CDR3 sequences, with 10% to 15% occurring only once. Study conclusions and caveats: Seemingly characteristic of ankylosing spondylitis blood was a TCR beta motif consisting of about 8 highly homologous variants.

The source material was blood, either unsorted or a sorted T cell fraction (not recorded which). The receptors here all came from a male donor with ankylosing spondylitis.

The chain employs TRBV30 and TRBJ1-6; no definite D call. The CDR3 covers 12 residues. Germline CDR1 reads GTSNPN; CDR2 reads SVGIG (reference sequence). Between the trimmed V and J ends, which lost 0 bases and 9 bases, there was a span of 6 bases. CDR3 nucleotides: TGTGCCTGGAGTGTTATTGGTTCACCCCTCCACTTT. Translation: CAWSVIGSPLHF.

V is TRBV3-1 and J is TRBJ2-5, with 10 bases lining up with TRBD2. Germline CDR1 is LGHDT and CDR2 is YNNKEL (reference sequence). The CDR3 is 16 residues long. J was trimmed by 4 bases and V by 5 bases; bases with no gene match: 10. The CDR3 sequence is CASSEKVAGGAETQYF. The CDR3 coding sequence is TGTGCCAGCAGCGAAAAGGTAGCGGGAGGAGCAGAGACCCAGTACTTC.

This clonotype was seen repeatedly, ten times or more. The chain couples TRBV10-3 to TRBJ2-1; 7 bases are a match to TRBD1. Trimming took 7 bases from V and 9 from J; bases not matched to a gene: 9. Germline CDR1 reads ENHRY; CDR2 reads SYGVKD. This CDR3 contains 13 residues. This chain's CDR3 is CAIKGQERGEQFF. In DNA form, the CDR3 reads TGTGCCATCAAAGGACAGGAGAGGGGTGAGCAGTTCTTC.

This clonotype was detected a few times. J is TRBJ1-1 and V is TRBV29-1; TRBD1 matches 7 bases. Germline values: CDR1 SQVTM, CDR2 ANQGSEA. The CDR3 is 14 amino acids. Trimming at V came to 7 bases and at J to 3 bases, leaving 11 bases not matched to a gene. The CDR3: CSAGRTGQDTEAFF. DNA for the CDR3: TGCAGCGCCGGGAGGACAGGACAGGACACTGAAGCTTTCTTT.

This clonotype was found a few times. This rearrangement joins TRBV20-1 to TRBJ1-5, with unresolved D. CDR1 DFQATT and CDR2 SNEGSKA come from the germline V gene (reference sequence). This CDR3 has 13 amino acids. Trimming cost V 2 bases and J 0 bases, with 5 bases left between them. CDR3 nucleotide sequence: TGCAGTGCTAGAATAGATAGCAATCAGCCCCAGCATTTT. Amino acids: CSARIDSNQPQHF.

This clonotype was picked up a small number of times. This chain joins TRBV2 and TRBJ1-5, with D maybe TRBD1 (5 bases). V lost 4 bases, J lost 0 bases, and 10 bases lay in between. Germline values: CDR1 SNHLY, CDR2 FYNNEI. This CDR3 comprises 15 residues. CDR3 sequence (DNA): TGTGCCAGCAGTGTGGGACCTTTTAGCAATCAGCCCCAGCATTTT. Amino acids: CASSVGPFSNQPQHF.

The V and J genes are TRBV29-1 and TRBJ1-2; a possible D gene is TRBD1 (5 bases). Trimming pared 6 bases from V and 0 bases from J, leaving 11 bases between. Germline assignment: CDR1 SQVTM and CDR2 ANQGSEA. The length of the CDR3 is 13 residues. The CDR3 protein is CSVRDGTNYGYTF. The DNA of the CDR3 is TGCAGCGTAAGGGACGGCACTAACTATGGCTACACCTTC.

This clonotype was picked up a small number of times. The rearrangement joins TRBV7-9 to TRBJ1-5; D remains unclear. Trimming removed 4 bases at V and 4 bases at J, with 11 bases between. Germline V gene data show CDR1 as SEHNR and CDR2 as FQNEAQ (reference sequence). This CDR3 has 14 amino acids. The CDR3 DNA reads as TGTGCCAGCAGCTCGAGTGGGTTGAATCAGCCCCAGCATTTT. Translating it yields CASSSSGLNQPQHF. Based on the CDR3 plus reference TRBV7-9 and TRBJ1-5, the full variable domain is DTGVSQNPRHKITKRGQNVTFRCDPISEHNRLYWYRQTLGQGPEFLTYFQNEAQLEKSRLLSDRFSAERPKGSFSTLEIQRTEQGDSAMYLCASSSSGLNQPQHFGDGTRLSIL.

This sequence joins TRBV20-1 and TRBJ2-3, with D uncertain. Germline CDR1 and CDR2: DFQATT and SNEGSKA (reference sequence). CDR3 length: 14 amino acids. With 0 bases removed from V and 1 base from J, the gap between germline ends came to 8 bases. CDR3 nucleotide sequence: TGCAGTGCTAGAGAGAAGGGCGGCACAGATACGCAGTATTTT. This translates into CSAREKGGTDTQYF.

This clonotype showed up just a few times. The rearrangement uses TRBV27 and TRBJ2-1; 9 nucleotides agree with TRBD1. This CDR3 comprises 15 residues. Germline lookup yields CDR1 MNHEY and CDR2 SMNVEV (reference sequence). V dropped 4 bases and J dropped 9; count of bases not matched to a gene: 10. CDR3 in DNA: TGTGCCAGCAGTTGGGGGACAGGGACTGTAATTGAGCAGTTCTTC. This encodes CASSWGTGTVIEQFF.

In its sample, this clonotype was seen many times. The J gene is TRBJ1-6, the V gene TRBV5-1, with D perhaps matching TRBD1 (5 bases). Germline V CDR1 and CDR2: SGHRS, YFSETQ. With 4 bases removed from V and 6 bases from J, the gap between germline ends came to 17 bases. This CDR3 is built from 16 residues. CDR3 amino acids: CASSPESGVGNSPLHF. The CDR3 DNA reads as TGCGCCAGCAGCCCTGAGTCGGGGGTCGGTAATTCACCCCTCCACTTT.

In its sample, this clonotype was seen many times. The chain employs TRBV5-1 and TRBJ2-2, with D hard to call. Germline loops: CDR1 SGHRS, CDR2 YFSETQ. The CDR3 length is 16 residues. The V gene lost 5 bases and the J gene lost 5 bases, with 19 bases spanning the gap. This CDR3 reads CASSSMNIYGTGELFF. CDR3 nucleotide sequence: TGCGCCAGCAGTTCCATGAACATATACGGGACCGGGGAGCTGTTTTTT.

This clonotype turned up a few times. This sequence joins TRBV5-1 and TRBJ2-2, with a tentative D call TRBD2 (5 bases). The CDR3 consists of 16 residues. Germline CDR1 and CDR2: SGHRS and YFSETQ. V lost 1 base, J lost 1 base, and 11 bases lay in between. The CDR3 loop reads CASSLRLAVNTGELFF. Here the CDR3 DNA reads TGCGCCAGCAGCTTGAGGCTAGCAGTGAACACCGGGGAGCTGTTTTTT.

This rearrangement joins TRBV5-1 to TRBJ2-3; 10 nucleotides match TRBD2. The CDR3 has 14 residues. Trimming took 9 bases from V and 5 from J; bases not matched to a gene: 9. Germline V gene sequence: CDR1 SGHRS, CDR2 YFSETQ. This CDR3 reads CATQAGGPVDTQYF. The DNA for the CDR3 is TGCGCCACCCAAGCGGGAGGGCCAGTAGATACGCAGTATTTT. Full variable domain (outside the CDR3, taken from reference TRBV5-1 and TRBJ2-3): KAGVTQTPRYLIKTRGQQVTLSCSPISGHRSVSWYQQTPGQGLQFLFEYFSETQRNKGNFPGRFSGRQFSNSRSEMNVSTLELGDSALYLCATQAGGPVDTQYFGPGTRLTVL.